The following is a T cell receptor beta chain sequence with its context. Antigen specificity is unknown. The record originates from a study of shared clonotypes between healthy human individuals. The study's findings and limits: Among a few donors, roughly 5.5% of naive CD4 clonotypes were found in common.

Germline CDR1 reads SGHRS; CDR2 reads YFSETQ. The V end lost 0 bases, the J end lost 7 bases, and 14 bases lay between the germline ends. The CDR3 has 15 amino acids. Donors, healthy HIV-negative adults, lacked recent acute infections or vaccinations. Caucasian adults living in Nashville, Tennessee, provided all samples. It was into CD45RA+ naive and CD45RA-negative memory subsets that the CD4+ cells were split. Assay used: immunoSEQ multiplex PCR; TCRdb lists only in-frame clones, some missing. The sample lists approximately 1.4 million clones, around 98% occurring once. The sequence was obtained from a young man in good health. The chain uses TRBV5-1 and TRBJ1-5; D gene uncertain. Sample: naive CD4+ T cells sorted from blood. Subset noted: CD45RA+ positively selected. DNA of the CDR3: TGCGCCAGCAGCTTGGGGCCAGAGATTGGACAGCCCCAGCATTTT. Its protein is CASSLGPEIGQPQHF.